These 14 T cell receptor beta chains originate from one sample sequenced in a study of blood T cell repertoires in COVID-19. Data came from immunoSEQ multiplex PCR; TCRdb stores just in-frame clones and leaves some out. The data show under 250,000 clones, 89% seen once. Sequencing was performed on PBMCs or T cells enriched from blood (not recorded which). The source of these receptors is a woman aged 25-40 years with acute COVID-19.

Only one count was recorded for this clone. The V and J genes are TRBV5-8 and TRBJ1-2; 10 bases match TRBD1. CDR3 length equals 14 residues. With V trimmed by 1 base and J by 7 bases, 4 bases remained unmatched. Germline CDR1 SGHTS, CDR2 YDEGEE. The CDR3 region is CASSLTGQGLGYTF. CDR3 DNA sequence: TGTGCCAGCAGCTTGACGGGACAGGGGCTTGGCTACACCTTC.

The chain carries TRBV2 and TRBJ2-3; D possibly corresponds to TRBD2 (7 bases). CDR3 size: 14 residues. Trimming shortened V by 4 bases and J by 2 bases, and 10 bases separated the two germline ends. CDR1 SNHLY and CDR2 FYNNEI come from the germline V gene. The CDR3 reads CASSAGGPTDTQYF. The CDR3 DNA follows: TGTGCCAGCAGTGCCGGGGGGCCCACAGATACGCAGTATTTT.

The chain carries TRBV27 and TRBJ2-7, with TRBD2 matching over 8 bases. Per the germline V gene, CDR1 is MNHEY and CDR2 is SMNVEV (reference sequence). With 6 bases clipped from V and 0 bases from J, the junction kept 4 bases outside the gene matches. There are 14 residues in the CDR3. CDR3 protein: CASRKLAASYEQYF. The CDR3 DNA reads TGTGCCAGCAGGAAACTAGCGGCCTCCTACGAGCAGTACTTC.

This sequence joins TRBV12-3 or TRBV12-4 and TRBJ1-5, with D possibly matching TRBD1 (5 bases). This CDR3 has 12 amino acids. Deletions cut 7 bases from V and 7 bases from J, with 11 bases between. The CDR3, as DNA: TGTGCCAGCACGCGGGGGGACCAGCCCCAGCATTTT. This encodes CASTRGDQPQHF.

The rearrangement uses TRBV7-2 and TRBJ1-4, with D tentatively TRBD1 (6 bases). Deletions cut 6 bases from V and 8 bases from J, with 19 bases between. In germline, CDR1 is SGHTA, CDR2 FQGNSA. The CDR3 length is 15 residues. The CDR3 spells CASRPRGGEGEKLFF. As DNA, the CDR3 is TGTGCCAGCAGACCCAGGGGTGGGGAGGGGGAAAAACTGTTTTTT.

The gene calls are TRBV19 and TRBJ1-4, with D perhaps matching TRBD1 (6 bases). Germline V gene lookup returns CDR1 LNHDA and CDR2 SQIVND (reference sequence). V lost 5 bases to trimming and J lost 4 bases, with 11 bases between them. This CDR3 contains 14 residues. CDR3 in amino acids: CASSPQGINEKLFF. DNA for the CDR3: TGTGCCAGTAGTCCGCAGGGGATTAATGAAAAACTGTTTTTT.

The chain couples TRBV28 to TRBJ1-1; D remains ambiguous. The CDR3 contains 11 residues. V was clipped by 8 bases and J by 2 bases, with 6 bases between them. Germline lookup yields CDR1 MDHEN and CDR2 SYDVKM. For the CDR3, the DNA is TGTGCCAGCGGCCGAAACACTGAAGCTTTCTTT. This sequence encodes CASGRNTEAFF. The full variable domain, in which reference TRBV28 and TRBJ1-1 provide the parts outside the CDR3, is DVKVTQSSRYLVKRTGEKVFLECVQDMDHENMFWYRQDPGLGLRLIYFSYDVKMKEKGDIPEGYSVSREKKERFSLILESASTNQTSMYLCASGRNTEAFFGQGTRLTVV.

In its sample, this clone was seen once. V usage is TRBV4-1 and J usage is TRBJ1-1; 9 positions match TRBD1. This CDR3 region has 16 residues. The germline V gene encodes CDR1 MGHRA and CDR2 YSYEKL. The V and J ends lost 1 base and 5 bases, in that order; junction bases with no gene match: 8. The CDR3 bases are TGCGCCAGCAGCCAAGCCACCCGACAGGGGGGGACTGAAGCTTTCTTT. Its protein is CASSQATRQGGTEAFF.

The chain links TRBV4-1 to TRBJ1-1; 9 positions match TRBD1. CDR3 length: 16 residues. Looked up from germline, CDR1 is MGHRA and CDR2 is YSYEKL. The ends lost 4 bases at V and 7 bases at J; junction bases unmatched: 13. The CDR3 nucleotides are TGCGCCAGCAGCCCAGGACAGGGGCCGCCGGTCGGTGAAGCTTTCTTT. Translated: CASSPGQGPPVGEAFF.

The V gene is TRBV19, the J gene TRBJ2-7; TRBD2 agrees at 7 bases. The CDR3 extends over 17 amino acids. Germline-derived CDR1 and CDR2 are LNHDA and SQIVND (reference sequence). V lost 3 bases and J lost 4; bases outside the gene matches: 15. CDR3 sequence: CASSMKFTGRGRYEQYF. The CDR3 coding sequence is TGTGCCAGTAGTATGAAGTTTACTGGGCGGGGGAGATACGAGCAGTACTTC. Combining the CDR3 with reference TRBV19 and TRBJ2-7 gives the whole variable domain DGGITQSPKYLFRKEGQNVTLSCEQNLNHDAMYWYRQDPGQGLRLIYYSQIVNDFQKGDIAEGYSVSREKKESFPLTVTSAQKNPTAFYLCASSMKFTGRGRYEQYFGPGTRLTVT.

In its sample, this clone was seen once. The rearrangement links TRBV6-5 to TRBJ1-2; the D gene is possibly TRBD1 (6 bases). This CDR3 comprises 15 residues. V gave up 0 bases and J gave up 5 bases, with 13 bases separating them. Germline V gene lookup returns CDR1 MNHEY and CDR2 SVGAGI. CDR3 DNA: TGTGCCAGCAGTTACTCGCGGACAGTACAATATGGCTACACCTTC. Its protein is CASSYSRTVQYGYTF.

The V call is TRBV5-1, the J call TRBJ1-3, with D maybe TRBD1 (6 bases). Germline CDR1 and CDR2: SGHRS and YFSETQ. V lost 4 bases to trimming and J lost 0 bases, with 20 bases between them. This CDR3 contains 18 residues. CDR3 residues: CASSPTPSGASSGNTIYF. CDR3 DNA sequence: TGCGCCAGCAGCCCTACCCCTTCAGGGGCCTCCTCTGGAAACACCATATATTTT.

This clone was seen a few times. The V call is TRBV5-6, the J call TRBJ1-4; 8 bases align to TRBD1. Trimming removed 0 bases from V and 3 bases from J; junction bases left unmatched: 1. Germline CDR1 reads SGHDT; CDR2 reads YYEEEE. This CDR3 contains 15 residues. CDR3 bases: TGTGCCAGCAGCTTGGGGACAGGGCCTAATGAAAAACTGTTTTTT. Translation: CASSLGTGPNEKLFF.

The chain employs TRBV4-1 and TRBJ1-2; D is unresolved. The V end lost 0 bases, the J end lost 2 bases, and 13 bases lay between the germline ends. Germline-derived CDR1 and CDR2 are MGHRA and YSYEKL. The CDR3 loop spans 16 amino acids. For the CDR3, the DNA is TGCGCCAGCAGCCAAGAGGGCGGGGAGATAAACTATGGCTACACCTTC. Translated, it gives CASSQEGGEINYGYTF.